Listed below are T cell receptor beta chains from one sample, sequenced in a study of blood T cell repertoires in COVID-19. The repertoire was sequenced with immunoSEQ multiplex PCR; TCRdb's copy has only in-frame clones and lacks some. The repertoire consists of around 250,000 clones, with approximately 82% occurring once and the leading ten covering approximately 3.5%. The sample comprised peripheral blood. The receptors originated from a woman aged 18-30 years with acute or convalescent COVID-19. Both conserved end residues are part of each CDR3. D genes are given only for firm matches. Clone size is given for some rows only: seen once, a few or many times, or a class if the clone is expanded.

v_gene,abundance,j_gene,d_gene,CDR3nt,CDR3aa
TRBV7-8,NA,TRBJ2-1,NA,TGTGCCAGCAGGGCCTCCTACAATGAGCAGTTCTTC,CASRASYNEQFF
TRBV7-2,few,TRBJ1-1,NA,TGTGCCAGCAGCCCCAGGGTCGGGAACACTGAAGCTTTCTTT,CASSPRVGNTEAFF
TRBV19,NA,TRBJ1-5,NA,TGTGCCAGTAGTATCGGACAGTCCAGGCGGAATCAGCCCCAGCATTTT,CASSIGQSRRNQPQHF
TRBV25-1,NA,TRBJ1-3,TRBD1,TGTGCCAGCAGTGAACCGGGACAGAGCTCTGGAAACACCATATATTTT,CASSEPGQSSGNTIYF
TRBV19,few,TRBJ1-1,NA,TGTGCCAGTAAGCTTTGGGGGAGGGAGGTTAACACTGAAGCTTTCTTT,CASKLWGREVNTEAFF
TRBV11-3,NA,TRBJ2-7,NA,TGTGCCAGCAGCCGAAAAACAGGAGCCGAGCAGTACTTC,CASSRKTGAEQYF
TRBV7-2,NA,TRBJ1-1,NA,TGTGCCAGCAGCTTGTTCCAGGGCTGGGCTGAAGCTTTCTTT,CASSLFQGWAEAFF
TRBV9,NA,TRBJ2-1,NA,TGTGCCAGCAGCGTTCGAGGGATACAACCTAATGAGCAGTTCTTC,CASSVRGIQPNEQFF
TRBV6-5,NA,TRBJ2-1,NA,TGTGCCAGCAGTTACAGGCGGACACCCCCCTACAATGAGCAGTTCTTC,CASSYRRTPPYNEQFF
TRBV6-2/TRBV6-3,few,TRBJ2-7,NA,TGTGCCAGCAGTCCAGCGCGGAGGTTCGGCGAGCAGTACTTC,CASSPARRFGEQYF
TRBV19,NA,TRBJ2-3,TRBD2,TGTGCCACCGGACTAGCGGGCACAGATACGCAGTATTTT,CATGLAGTDTQYF
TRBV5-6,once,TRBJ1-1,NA,TGTGCCAGCAGCGGACGCCTGGGAGTAACAGTAAGCACTGAAGCTTTCTTT,CASSGRLGVTVSTEAFF
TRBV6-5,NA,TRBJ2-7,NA,TGTGCCAGCAGCGACCCCAAGGGAGAAGACGAGCAGTACTTC,CASSDPKGEDEQYF
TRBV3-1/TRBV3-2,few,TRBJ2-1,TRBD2,TGTGCCAGCAGCCAAGTAGGCCTAGCGGGAGGGCAATGGGGCAATGAGCAGTTCTTC,CASSQVGLAGGQWGNEQFF
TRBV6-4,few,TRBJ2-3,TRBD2,TGTGCCAGCAGTGCAACTAGCGGGAGTGGCGCAGATACGCAGTATTTT,CASSATSGSGADTQYF
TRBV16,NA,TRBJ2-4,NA,TGTGCCAGCAGCCAATCGCGGACAGACAAAAACATTCAGTACTTC,CASSQSRTDKNIQYF
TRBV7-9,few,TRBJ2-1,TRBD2,TGTGCCAGCAGCTTAGCGGATAGCGGGAGAGGTAATGAGCAGTTCTTC,CASSLADSGRGNEQFF
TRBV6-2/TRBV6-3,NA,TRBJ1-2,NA,TGTGCCAGCAGTTACTCGACCAGGGGAAGGGATGGCTACACCTTC,CASSYSTRGRDGYTF
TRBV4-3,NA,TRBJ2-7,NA,TGCGCCAGCAGCCAATTTCAGGGGTCCTCCTACGAGCAGTACTTC,CASSQFQGSSYEQYF
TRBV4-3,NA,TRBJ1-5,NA,TGCGCCAGCAGCAAAGGCCGACGGAGTAATCAGCCCCAGCATTTT,CASSKGRRSNQPQHF
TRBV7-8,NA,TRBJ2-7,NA,TGTGCCAGCAGCACCCAGCGGAATACCTACGAGCAGTACTTC,CASSTQRNTYEQYF
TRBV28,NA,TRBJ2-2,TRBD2,TGTGCCAGCTATGCTAGCGGGAGCACCGGGGAGCTGTTTTTT,CASYASGSTGELFF
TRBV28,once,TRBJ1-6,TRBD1,TGTGCCAGCAGAAAGGGACAGGTTAATTCACCCCTCCACTTT,CASRKGQVNSPLHF
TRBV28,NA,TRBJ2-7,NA,TGTGCCAGCAGTTTCGGGTCTAGCGTTTACGAGCAGTACTTC,CASSFGSSVYEQYF
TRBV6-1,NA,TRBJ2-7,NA,TGTGCCAGCAGTGACACAGGGGACTGGGCCTACGAGCAGTACTTC,CASSDTGDWAYEQYF
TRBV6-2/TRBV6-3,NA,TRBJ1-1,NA,TGTGCCAGCAGCCGAAAGGCAGGGGTAGGTGAAGCTTTCTTT,CASSRKAGVGEAFF
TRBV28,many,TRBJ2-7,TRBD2,TGTGCCACCAGGCGGGCTAGCGGGAGCGGGTACTTC,CATRRASGSGYF
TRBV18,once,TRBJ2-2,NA,TGTGCCAGCTCACCTAGCCCCGAGGTTACCGGGGAGCTGTTTTTT,CASSPSPEVTGELFF
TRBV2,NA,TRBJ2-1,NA,TGTGCCAGCAGTGAAGATCTAGTCTCCTACAATGAGCAGTTCTTC,CASSEDLVSYNEQFF
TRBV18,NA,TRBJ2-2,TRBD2,TGTGCCAGCTCACCGACGAGAATAGCGGGAGCGGGGACCGGGGAGCTGTTTTTT,CASSPTRIAGAGTGELFF
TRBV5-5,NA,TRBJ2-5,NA,TGTGCCAGCAGCTTGGGGCAGGGTAGAGAGACCCAGTACTTC,CASSLGQGRETQYF
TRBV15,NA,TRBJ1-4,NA,TGTGCCACCAGCAGCTATTCTGCAACTAATGAAAAACTGTTTTTT,CATSSYSATNEKLFF
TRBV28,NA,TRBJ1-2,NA,TGTGCCAGCAGTTTTAGTAGCTATGGCTACACCTTC,CASSFSSYGYTF
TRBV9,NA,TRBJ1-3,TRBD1,TGTGCCAGCAGCGTACGGATCTCGGGACAGGGGAAAATTTTCGGAAACACCATATATTTT,CASSVRISGQGKIFGNTIYF
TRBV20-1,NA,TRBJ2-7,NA,TGCAGTGCTAAAAGCGGATCCGAGCAGTACTTC,CSAKSGSEQYF
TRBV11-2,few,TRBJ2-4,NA,TGTGCCAGCAGCCCACAGGGCTGGGCCAAAAACATTCAGTACTTC,CASSPQGWAKNIQYF
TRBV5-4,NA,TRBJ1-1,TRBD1,TGTGCCAGCAGCTCCCGGACAGGGGTAAACACTGAAGCTTTCTTT,CASSSRTGVNTEAFF
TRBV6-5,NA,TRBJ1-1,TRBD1,TGTGCCAGCAGCTGGGACAGCTACACTGAAGCTTTCTTT,CASSWDSYTEAFF
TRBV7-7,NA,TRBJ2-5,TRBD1,TGTGCTAGCAGCTCGGAGACAGGGAATTCGGAGACCCAGTACTTC,CASSSETGNSETQYF
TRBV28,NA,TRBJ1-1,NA,TGTGCCAGCAGTTTGCCGACAGTCCCTGAAGCTTTCTTT,CASSLPTVPEAFF
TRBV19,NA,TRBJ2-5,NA,TGTGCCAGTACCAACAGGGGGGGCTCGGAGACCCAGTACTTC,CASTNRGGSETQYF
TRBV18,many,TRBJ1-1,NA,TGTGCCAGCTCACCTCGCGGGGAGAACACTGAAGCTTTCTTT,CASSPRGENTEAFF
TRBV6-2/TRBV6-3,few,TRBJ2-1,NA,TGTGCCAGCAGTTACGGGGCTCGCGCGTTCTTC,CASSYGARAFF
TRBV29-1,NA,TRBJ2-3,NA,TGCAGCGTTGAGAGGACCAGCGGGAGCACAGATACGCAGTATTTT,CSVERTSGSTDTQYF
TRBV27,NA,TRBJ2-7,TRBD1,TGTGCCAGCAGTAGGGGGACAGTTGATTACGAGCAGTACTTC,CASSRGTVDYEQYF
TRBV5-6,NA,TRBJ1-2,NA,TGTGCCAGCAGCGGGACACCCGGCGGTGGCTACACCTTC,CASSGTPGGGYTF